In its sample, the clone carrying this TCR beta chain was seen many times. The antigen is undetermined. J gave up 8 bases and V 2 bases, and 9 bases lay outside the gene matches. Germline V gene lookup returns CDR1 MDHEN and CDR2 SYDVKM. This CDR3 region has 15 residues. This entry comes from a study of T cells in Graves' hyperthyroidism and ophthalmopathy. Study observations and caveats: Progression to ophthalmopathy was predicted a median of about 6.6 months early. Most clonotypes that expanded in the thyroid above 0.001 also showed up in blood.

Regions amplified from RNA transcripts were the TCR beta CDR3 regions. The primer set for the first-round RT-PCR of the TCR CDR3 was HTBI. Using its own MiXCR run on the multiplex PCR reads, TCRdb lists one record per CDR3 protein. This sample has 530,000 or so distinct CDR3 sequences, with approximately 25% found just once. The TCR comes from a woman in her twenties or thirties with Graves' ophthalmopathy. This chain links TRBV28 with TRBJ1-2, with 9 positions matching TRBD1. Sequenced input: blood. The CDR3 loop is CASSLGDRGARGYTF. Written as DNA, the CDR3 is TGTGCCAGCAGTTTAGGAGACAGGGGGGCACGAGGCTACACCTTC.